This TCR beta chain was documented in a study of PD-1 blockade in classical Hodgkin lymphoma. Findings and caveats of the study: Reports indicated that newly diagnosed patients had lower baseline TCR diversity than healthy donors did.

The time point is: newly diagnosed, previously untreated cHL patient sample. CD8+ T cell isolation from thawed PBMCs was performed by magnetic negative selection. The authors used newly diagnosed, untreated classical Hodgkin lymphoma PBMCs as comparison. On this clone: Its antigen is as yet unknown.

The assay was immunoSEQ multiplex PCR, and TCRdb's table has in-frame clones only and misses some. The sample gives 2,000 to 2,500 clones, roughly 77% of which show up once; roughly 14% is in the top ten. The clonotype originates from a human donor with classical Hodgkin lymphoma. The sequencing sample was made of CD8+ T cells from blood.

The CDR3 coding sequence is TGCGCCAGCAGCCAAGATCCCAGCGCGGCCGGGGAGCTGTTTTTT. Its translation: CASSQDPSAAGELFF. The gene calls are TRBV4-1 and TRBJ2-2; D is uncertain. This CDR3 has 15 amino acids. Germline values: CDR1 MGHRA, CDR2 YSYEKL. The V gene lost 0 bases and the J gene lost 6 bases, with 11 bases spanning the gap.